Reported below is one T cell receptor (beta chain). Its matching antigen is unknown. A quantity of 0.5 to 1 ug RNA underwent reverse transcription using random hexamers. Coverage of TCR beta CDR3 amplification by immunoSEQ multiplex PCR extended to 54 Vbeta and 13 Jbeta. TCRdb reprocessed the immunoSEQ multiplex PCR reads via MiXCR and lists one record per CDR3 protein. Counted here are about 200,000 distinct CDR3 sequences, 85% to 95% occurring once; the ten biggest clones make up around 0.093%. These data are taken from a study of CD8 T cells in Susac syndrome. Sequencing of TCR beta was performed on blood CD8+ T cells and on blood CD4+ T cells. Bulk CD8+ and CD4+ cells came from magnetic negative isolation; CD8+ TEMRA by FACS. General study findings and limits: A relatively small number of individuals underwent TCR sequencing and HLA analysis.

The CDR3 length is 13 residues. The germline gives CDR1 DFQATT, CDR2 SNEGSKA (reference sequence). The germline V and J ends were trimmed by 3 bases and 3 bases, with 10 bases remaining between them. This sequence joins TRBV20-1 and TRBJ2-3; possibly TRBD2 for D (6 bases). Sequencing was carried out using CD4+ T cells from PBMCs. This TCR came from a human donor in good health. The CDR3 region has the DNA TGCAGTGCTAGCCGGGACTCAACAGATACGCAGTATTTT. Its translation is CSASRDSTDTQYF.